This entry lists 18 T cell receptor beta chains sequenced from one sample in a study of blood T cells in healthy people across ages (dated by TCRdb to the mid-2010s). Library prep was done by 5' RACE. The reads were generated on an Illumina HiSeq 2500. A second PCR of roughly 7 to 12 cycles was run with a J-beta primer mix and a sample-barcoded 5' primer. The raw public reads went through TCRdb reprocessing: fastp at Q25, MiXCR clone calling, in-frame beta chains kept. A single entry per CDR3 protein holds the most common genes and DNA from its merged rows. The table for this sample lists 1.5 million to 2 million distinct CDR3 sequences; 28% of them were counted only once. The ten most abundant clones make up around 7.7% of the sample. Material: blood. These receptors came from a woman in her twenties or thirties in good health.

This clonotype came up a few times. The chain recombines TRBV4-1 with TRBJ2-1; D is undetermined. This CDR3 is built from 15 residues. With 6 bases removed from V and 0 bases from J, the gap between germline ends came to 12 bases. The germline V gene has CDR1 MGHRA and CDR2 YSYEKL. CDR3 nucleotide sequence: TGCGCCAGCAGGCCCGCTTTGGGCTCCTACAATGAGCAGTTCTTC. Translating gives CASRPALGSYNEQFF.

This clonotype was picked up many times. The rearrangement uses TRBV12-3 or TRBV12-4 and TRBJ2-5; tentative D call: TRBD2 (6 bases). Trimming stripped 5 bases from V and 1 base from J, with 8 bases between. The CDR3 extends over 13 amino acids. CDR3: CASSRLVQETQYF. CDR3 nucleotides: TGTGCCAGCAGTCGACTAGTCCAAGAGACCCAGTACTTC.

For this clonotype: A much larger clone differs by one base, so this may be a read error. J is TRBJ2-1 and V is TRBV24-1, with 9 bases that match TRBD1. After removal of 0 bases from V and 9 bases from J, the junction contained 5 bases not matched to a gene. Germline V gene data show CDR1 as KGHDR and CDR2 as SFDVKD. CDR3 size: 15 residues. The CDR3 nucleotides are TGTGCCACCAGTGATTTGGGGACAGGGCGTCGTGAGCAGTTCTTC. This encodes CATSDLGTGRREQFF.

The chain carries TRBV5-1 and TRBJ2-6, with a possible D match to TRBD1 (6 bases). Germline values: CDR1 SGHRS, CDR2 YFSETQ. The CDR3 totals 17 residues. V was trimmed by 5 bases and J by 4 bases, leaving 19 bases between them. CDR3 region: CASREFSQGAGANVLTF. Written as DNA, the CDR3 is TGCGCCAGCAGGGAGTTTTCACAGGGTGCGGGGGCCAACGTCCTGACTTTC.

The chain has TRBV6-5 and TRBJ1-1; D is unresolved. V was clipped by 10 bases and J by 3 bases, with 24 bases between them. CDR3 length: 16 amino acids. Germline assignment: CDR1 MNHEY and CDR2 SVGAGI. The CDR3 nucleotides are TGTGCCACCCTAAAACGCTCAAACCGGTTGGACACTGAAGCTTTCTTT. Its translation is CATLKRSNRLDTEAFF.

This chain uses TRBV18 with TRBJ1-2; D is possibly TRBD1 (6 bases). The CDR3 sequence is 12 residues long. V was cut by 4 bases and J by 7 bases, with 10 bases left in between. Germline V CDR1 and CDR2: KGHSH, LQKENI. CDR3 nucleotides: TGTGCCAGCTCACGAGGGGGGATTGGCTACACCTTC. Amino acids: CASSRGGIGYTF.

Ten or more counts support this clonotype. This chain uses TRBV5-1 with TRBJ2-4, with 8 bases aligning to TRBD1. The CDR3 consists of 14 residues. Germline CDR1 reads SGHRS; CDR2 reads YFSETQ. Trimming took 4 bases from V and 5 from J; bases not matched to a gene: 5. Here the CDR3 DNA reads TGCGCCAGCAGCCCGGGACAGGTGGAAAACATTCAGTACTTC. Encoded protein: CASSPGQVENIQYF.

As for this clonotype: This may be a read error, as it is one base from a much larger clone. This chain joins TRBV28 and TRBJ2-5; no reliable D call. Germline assignment: CDR1 MDHEN and CDR2 SYDVKM. V was cut by 5 bases and J by 4 bases, with 8 bases left in between. The CDR3 is 12 amino acids. CDR3 loop: CASSDKGETQYF. The CDR3 nucleotides are TGTGCCAGCAGTGACAAAGGAGAGACCCAGTACTTC.

The genes are TRBV10-3 and TRBJ2-5, with D perhaps matching TRBD1 (6 bases). V lost 8 bases, J lost 5 bases, and 12 bases lay in between. This CDR3 contains 12 residues. Germline-derived CDR1 and CDR2 are ENHRY and SYGVKD. The CDR3 region is CAIGQGWETQYF. CDR3 DNA sequence: TGTGCCATCGGGCAGGGGTGGGAGACCCAGTACTTC.

The chain combines TRBV6-5 with TRBJ1-2; no clear D gene. CDR3 length: 13 amino acids. With 2 bases removed from V and 6 bases from J, the gap between germline ends came to 10 bases. The germline CDR1 and CDR2 sequences are MNHEY and SVGAGI. In nucleotides, the CDR3 is TGTGCCAGCAGTTACGGGCCCCAGGATGGCTACACCTTC. It translates to CASSYGPQDGYTF.

In regard to this clonotype: At one end the junction does not follow the germline gene, possibly because of a read error. The CDR3 loop reads CASSYGVEGGDERFF. The CDR3 DNA follows: TGTGCCAGCAGTTACGGGGTTGAAGGGGGAGATGAGCGGTTCTTC. The rearrangement uses TRBV28 and TRBJ2-1; possible D gene TRBD1, 6 bases. In germline, CDR1 is MDHEN, CDR2 SYDVKM. The length of the CDR3 is 15 residues.

The V call is TRBV20-1, the J call TRBJ2-4; 14 positions agree with TRBD2. The J call may be wrong; the DNA end is better matched by TRBJ2-7. The CDR3 runs to 14 residues. Germline V gene data show CDR1 as DFQATT and CDR2 as SNEGSKA (reference sequence). CDR3 amino acids: CSTPGTSGSYEQYF. Here the CDR3 DNA reads TGCAGTACTCCCGGGACTAGCGGGAGTTACGAGCAGTACTTC.

This clonotype was counted a few times. J is TRBJ2-5 and V is TRBV5-6; 7 positions agree with TRBD2. J was trimmed by 2 bases and V by 0 bases; bases with no gene match: 4. The CDR3 covers 15 residues. Germline CDR1 is SGHDT and CDR2 is YYEEEE. CDR3 DNA: TGTGCCAGCAGCTTGGCGGGGAGGGGACAAGAGACCCAGTACTTC. Translated, it gives CASSLAGRGQETQYF. The full variable domain, with the rest looked up from reference TRBV5-6 and TRBJ2-5, is DAGVTQSPTHLIKTRGQQVTLRCSPKSGHDTVSWYQQALGQGPQFIFQYYEEEERQRGNFPDRFSGHQFPNYSSELNVNALLLGDSALYLCASSLAGRGQETQYFGPGTRLLVL.

The rearrangement links TRBV7-6 to TRBJ1-2, with D unresolved. In germline, CDR1 is SGHVS, CDR2 FNYEAQ. The CDR3 is 10 amino acids. V gave up 6 bases and J gave up 9 bases, with 8 bases separating them. The DNA for the CDR3 is TGTGCCAGCAGTAGGGAGTGCTACACCTTC. Translation gives CASSRECYTF.

This clonotype was seen at least ten times. The genes are TRBV15 and TRBJ1-4; no clear D gene. The germline CDR1 and CDR2 sequences are LNHNV and YYDKDF (reference sequence). The V end was cut by 0 bases, the J end by 2 bases, with 7 bases between. CDR3 size: 15 residues. The CDR3 nucleotides are TGTGCCACCAGCAGAGATAAGGCTACTAATGAAAAACTGTTTTTT. It specifies CATSRDKATNEKLFF.

V usage is TRBV20-1 and J usage is TRBJ2-1, with 15 positions matching TRBD2. V shed 5 bases and J 6 bases; nucleotides not matched to a gene: 2. The V gene's germline CDR1 is DFQATT and CDR2 SNEGSKA (reference sequence). There are 14 residues in the CDR3. CDR3 in amino acids: CSAGLAGGRNEQFF. CDR3 bases: TGCAGTGCTGGACTAGCGGGGGGGCGCAATGAGCAGTTCTTC.

Notes on this clonotype: This could be a read error, since a much larger clone is one nucleotide away. This chain uses TRBV5-5 with TRBJ2-3; 13 bases align to TRBD2. CDR3 length equals 16 residues. Germline lookup yields CDR1 SGHKS and CDR2 YYEKEE (reference sequence). The CDR3 coding sequence is TGTGCCGGCAGCTTGGGGGGACTAGCGGGAACAGATACGCAGTATTTT. Its translation: CAGSLGGLAGTDTQYF.

This rearrangement joins TRBV4-1 to TRBJ2-3; 10 bases match TRBD1. CDR1 and CDR2 (germline): MGHRA, YSYEKL. The V segment lost 4 bases and the J segment 3 bases; nucleotides outside the gene matches: 7. This CDR3 comprises 16 residues. The CDR3 nucleotides are TGCGCCAGCAGCCTTCCAGGACAGGGGGGGACAGATACGCAGTATTTT. This sequence encodes CASSLPGQGGTDTQYF.